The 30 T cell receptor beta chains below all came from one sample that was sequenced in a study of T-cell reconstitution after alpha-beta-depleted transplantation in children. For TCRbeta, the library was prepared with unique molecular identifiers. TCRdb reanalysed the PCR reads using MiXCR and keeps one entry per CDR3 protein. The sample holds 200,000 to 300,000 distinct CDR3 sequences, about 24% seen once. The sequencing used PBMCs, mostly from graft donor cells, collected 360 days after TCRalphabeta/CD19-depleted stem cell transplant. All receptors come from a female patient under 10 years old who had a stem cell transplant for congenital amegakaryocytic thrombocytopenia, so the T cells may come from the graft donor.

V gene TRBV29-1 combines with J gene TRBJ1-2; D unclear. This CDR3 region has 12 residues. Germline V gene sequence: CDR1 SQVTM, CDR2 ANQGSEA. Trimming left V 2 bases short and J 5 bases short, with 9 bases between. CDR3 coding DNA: TGCAGCGTTGAAACAACTCTATATGGCTACACCTTC. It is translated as CSVETTLYGYTF.

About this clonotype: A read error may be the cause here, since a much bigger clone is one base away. The CDR3 loop reads CSSSLGARYKTGELFF. CDR3 nucleotides: TGTTCCAGCAGCTTGGGGGCGCGGTATAAGACCGGGGAGCTGTTTTTT. The chain uses TRBV7-8 and TRBJ2-2; D perhaps matches TRBD1 (6 bases). Germline-derived CDR1 and CDR2 are SGHVS and FQNEAQ. The CDR3 covers 16 residues.

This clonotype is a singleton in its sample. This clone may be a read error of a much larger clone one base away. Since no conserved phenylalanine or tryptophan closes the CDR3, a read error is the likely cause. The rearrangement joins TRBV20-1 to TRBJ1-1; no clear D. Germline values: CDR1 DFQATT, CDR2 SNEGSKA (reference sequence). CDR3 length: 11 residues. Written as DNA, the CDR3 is TGCAGCCCTAGCGACGGCACTGAAGCTTTCTAT. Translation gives CSPSDGTEAFY.

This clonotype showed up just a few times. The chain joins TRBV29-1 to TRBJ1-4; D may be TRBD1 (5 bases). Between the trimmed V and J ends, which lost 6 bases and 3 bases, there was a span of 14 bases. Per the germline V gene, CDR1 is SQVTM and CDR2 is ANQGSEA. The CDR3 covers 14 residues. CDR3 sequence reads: CSVAPGLANEKLFF. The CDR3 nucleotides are TGCAGCGTCGCTCCAGGGCTGGCTAATGAAAAACTGTTTTTT. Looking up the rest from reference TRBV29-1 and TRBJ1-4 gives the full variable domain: SAVISQKPSRDICQRGTSLTIQCQVDSQVTMMFWYRQQPGQSLTLIATANQGSEATYESGFVIDKFPISRPNLTFSTLTVSNMSPEDSSIYLCSVAPGLANEKLFFGSGTQLSVL.

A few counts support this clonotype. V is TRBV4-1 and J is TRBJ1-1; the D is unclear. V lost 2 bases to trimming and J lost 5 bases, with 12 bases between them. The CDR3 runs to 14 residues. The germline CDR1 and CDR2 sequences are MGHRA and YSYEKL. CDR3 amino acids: CASSQSFLGTEAFF. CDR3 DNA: TGCGCCAGCAGCCAATCCTTCCTTGGGACTGAAGCTTTCTTT.

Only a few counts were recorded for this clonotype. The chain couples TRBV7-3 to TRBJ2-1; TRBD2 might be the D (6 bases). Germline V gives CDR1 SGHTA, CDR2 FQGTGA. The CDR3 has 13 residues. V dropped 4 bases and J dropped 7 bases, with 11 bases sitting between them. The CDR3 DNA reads TGTGCCAGCAGCTCCGCTGGGGGGAATGAGCAGTTCTTC. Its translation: CASSSAGGNEQFF.

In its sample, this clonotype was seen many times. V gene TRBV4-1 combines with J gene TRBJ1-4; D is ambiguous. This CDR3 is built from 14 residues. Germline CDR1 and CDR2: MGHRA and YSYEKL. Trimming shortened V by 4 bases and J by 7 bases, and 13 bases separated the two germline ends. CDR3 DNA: TGCGCCAGCAGCCTCCTTTTGGAGAGTGAAAAACTGTTTTTT. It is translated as CASSLLLESEKLFF.

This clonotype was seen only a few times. The CDR3 DNA reads as TGTGCCAGCAGCAAAGGACAGGTAGCCTATGGCTACACCTTC. Encoded protein: CASSKGQVAYGYTF. V gene TRBV21-1 combines with J gene TRBJ1-2; the D call in the table, TRBD1, was not verified against the DNA. TRBV21-1 is a pseudogene locus. This CDR3 spans 14 amino acids.

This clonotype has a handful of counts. CDR3 nucleotide sequence: TGCGCCAGCAGCCAAGATCGGGGGTACCAAGAGACCCAGTACTTC. Protein: CASSQDRGYQETQYF. V gene TRBV4-1 combines with J gene TRBJ2-5, with D possibly matching TRBD2 (6 bases). Trimming pared 0 bases from V and 0 bases from J, leaving 8 bases between. CDR1 is MGHRA, CDR2 YSYEKL, per germline. The CDR3 contains 15 residues.

CDR3 coding DNA: TGTGCCAGCAGCCGGGGTAAACTAGTAGAGGGCAATGAGCAGTTCTTC. Translated: CASSRGKLVEGNEQFF. V is TRBV4-2 and J is TRBJ2-1; D might be TRBD2 (5 bases). This CDR3 comprises 16 residues. The V gene lost 4 bases and the J gene lost 6 bases, with 19 bases spanning the gap. Per germline, CDR1 LGHNA and CDR2 YNFKEQ.

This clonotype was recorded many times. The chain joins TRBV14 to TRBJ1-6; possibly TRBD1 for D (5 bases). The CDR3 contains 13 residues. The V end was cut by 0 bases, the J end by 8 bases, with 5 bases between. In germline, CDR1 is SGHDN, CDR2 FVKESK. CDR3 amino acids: CASSQDRDSPLHF. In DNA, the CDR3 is TGTGCCAGCAGCCAAGACAGGGATTCACCCCTCCACTTT.

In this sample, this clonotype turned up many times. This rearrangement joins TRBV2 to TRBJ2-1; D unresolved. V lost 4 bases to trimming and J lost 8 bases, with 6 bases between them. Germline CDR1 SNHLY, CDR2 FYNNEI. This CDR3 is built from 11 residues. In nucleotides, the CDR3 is TGTGCCAGCAGTGTCGGGTATGAGCAGTTCTTC. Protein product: CASSVGYEQFF.

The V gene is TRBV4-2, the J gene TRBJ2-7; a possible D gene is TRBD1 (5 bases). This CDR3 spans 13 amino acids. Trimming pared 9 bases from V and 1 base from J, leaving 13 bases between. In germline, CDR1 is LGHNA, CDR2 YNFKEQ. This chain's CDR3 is CASTGNLSYEQYF. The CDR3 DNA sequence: TGTGCCAGTACAGGTAACCTTTCCTACGAGCAGTACTTC.

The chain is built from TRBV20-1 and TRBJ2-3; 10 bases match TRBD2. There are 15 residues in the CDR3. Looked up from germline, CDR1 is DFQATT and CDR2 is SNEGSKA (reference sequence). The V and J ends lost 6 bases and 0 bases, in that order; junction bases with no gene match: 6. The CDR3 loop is CSASGGVYSTDTQYF. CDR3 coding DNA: TGCAGTGCCAGCGGGGGGGTATATAGCACAGATACGCAGTATTTT.

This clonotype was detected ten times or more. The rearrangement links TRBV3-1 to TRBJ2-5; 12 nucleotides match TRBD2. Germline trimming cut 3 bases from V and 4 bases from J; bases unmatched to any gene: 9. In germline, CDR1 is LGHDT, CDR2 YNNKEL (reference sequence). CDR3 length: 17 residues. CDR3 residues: CASSHGLAGYSRETQYF. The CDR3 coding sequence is TGTGCCAGCAGCCACGGACTAGCGGGGTATAGTAGAGAGACCCAGTACTTC.

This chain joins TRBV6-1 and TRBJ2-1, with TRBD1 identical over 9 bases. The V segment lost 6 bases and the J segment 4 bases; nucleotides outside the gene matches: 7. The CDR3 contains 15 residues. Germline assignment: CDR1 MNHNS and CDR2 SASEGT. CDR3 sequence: CASSRSDRGYNEQFF. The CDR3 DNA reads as TGTGCCAGCAGCCGGTCGGACAGGGGATACAATGAGCAGTTCTTC.

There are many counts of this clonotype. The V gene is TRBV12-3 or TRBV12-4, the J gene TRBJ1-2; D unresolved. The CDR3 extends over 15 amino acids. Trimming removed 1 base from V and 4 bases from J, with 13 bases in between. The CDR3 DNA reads TGTGCCAGCAGTTTAGGGAGCGATCTTTTCTATGGCTACACCTTC. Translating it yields CASSLGSDLFYGYTF.

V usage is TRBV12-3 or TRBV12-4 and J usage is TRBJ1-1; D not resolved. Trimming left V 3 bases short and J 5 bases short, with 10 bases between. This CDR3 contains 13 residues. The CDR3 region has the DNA TGTGCCAGCAGTTTTCTCCCCGAGACTGAAGCTTTCTTT. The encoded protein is CASSFLPETEAFF.

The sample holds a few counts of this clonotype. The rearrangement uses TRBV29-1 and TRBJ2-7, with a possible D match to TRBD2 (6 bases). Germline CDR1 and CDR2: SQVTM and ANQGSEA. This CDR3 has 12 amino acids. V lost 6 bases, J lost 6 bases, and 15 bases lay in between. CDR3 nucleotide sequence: TGCAGCGTCGGTCAGGGAGGAGGCGAGCAGTACTTC. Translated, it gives CSVGQGGGEQYF.

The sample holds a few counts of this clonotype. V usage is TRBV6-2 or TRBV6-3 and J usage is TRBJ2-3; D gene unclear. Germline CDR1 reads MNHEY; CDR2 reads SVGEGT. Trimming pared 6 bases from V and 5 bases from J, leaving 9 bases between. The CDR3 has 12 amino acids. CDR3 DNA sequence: TGTGCCAGCAGGAGGCCCGGAGATACGCAGTATTTT. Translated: CASRRPGDTQYF.

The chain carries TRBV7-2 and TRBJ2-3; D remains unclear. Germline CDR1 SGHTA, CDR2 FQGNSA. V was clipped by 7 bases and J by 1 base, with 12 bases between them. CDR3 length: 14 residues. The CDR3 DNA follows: TGTGCCAGCACACATACCCGGGGCACAGATACGCAGTATTTT. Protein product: CASTHTRGTDTQYF.

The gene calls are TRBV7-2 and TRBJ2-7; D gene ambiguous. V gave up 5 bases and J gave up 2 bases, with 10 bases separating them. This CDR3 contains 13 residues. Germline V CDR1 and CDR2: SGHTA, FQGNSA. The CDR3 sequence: CASSQEATYEQYF. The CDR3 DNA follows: TGTGCCAGCAGCCAAGAGGCGACCTACGAGCAGTACTTC.

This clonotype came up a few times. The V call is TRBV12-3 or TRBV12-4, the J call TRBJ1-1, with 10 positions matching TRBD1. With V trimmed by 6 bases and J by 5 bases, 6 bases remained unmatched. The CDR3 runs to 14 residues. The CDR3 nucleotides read TGTGCCAGCAGGGAGAGACAGGGGGCAACTGAAGCTTTCTTT. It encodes CASRERQGATEAFF.

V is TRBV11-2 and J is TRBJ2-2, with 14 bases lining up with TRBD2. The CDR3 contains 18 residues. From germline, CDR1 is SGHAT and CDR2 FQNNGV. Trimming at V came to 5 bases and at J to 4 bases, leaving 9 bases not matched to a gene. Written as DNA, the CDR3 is TGTGCCAGCAGCGAAAGGACTAGCGGGAGGTCACGCACCGGGGAGCTGTTTTTT. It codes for CASSERTSGRSRTGELFF.

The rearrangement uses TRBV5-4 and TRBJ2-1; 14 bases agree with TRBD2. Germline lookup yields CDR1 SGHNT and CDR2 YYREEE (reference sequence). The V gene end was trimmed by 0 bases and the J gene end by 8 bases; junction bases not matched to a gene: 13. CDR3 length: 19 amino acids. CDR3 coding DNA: TGTGCCAGCAGCTTGGCGGGACTAGCGGGAGAATGGGCGTTGGATGAGCAGTTCTTC. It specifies CASSLAGLAGEWALDEQFF. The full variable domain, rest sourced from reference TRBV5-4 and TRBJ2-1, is ETGVTQSPTHLIKTRGQQVTLRCSSQSGHNTVSWYQQALGQGPQFIFQYYREEENGRGNFPPRFSGLQFPNYSSELNVNALELDDSALYLCASSLAGLAGEWALDEQFFGPGTRLTVL.

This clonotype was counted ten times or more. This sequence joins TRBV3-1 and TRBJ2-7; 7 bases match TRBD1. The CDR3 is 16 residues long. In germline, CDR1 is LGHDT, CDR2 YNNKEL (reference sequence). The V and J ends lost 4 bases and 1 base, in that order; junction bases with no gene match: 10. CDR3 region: CASSRQTGIVSYEQYF. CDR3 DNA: TGTGCCAGCAGCCGCCAGACAGGGATAGTGTCCTACGAGCAGTACTTC.

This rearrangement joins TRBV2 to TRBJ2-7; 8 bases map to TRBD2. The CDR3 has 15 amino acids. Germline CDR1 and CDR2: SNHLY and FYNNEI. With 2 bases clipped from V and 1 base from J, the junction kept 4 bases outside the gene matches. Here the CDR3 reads CASSERGGRSYEQYF. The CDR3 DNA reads TGTGCCAGCAGTGAACGGGGGGGCAGGTCCTACGAGCAGTACTTC.

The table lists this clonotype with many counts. The CDR3 bases are TGCAGCGTTCGCGGACATAACACCGGGGAGCTGTTTTTT. Encoded protein: CSVRGHNTGELFF. The gene calls are TRBV29-1 and TRBJ2-2, with D possibly TRBD1 on 5 matching bases. The CDR3 has 13 residues. Per germline, CDR1 SQVTM and CDR2 ANQGSEA. V lost 5 bases, J lost 2 bases, and 9 bases lay in between.

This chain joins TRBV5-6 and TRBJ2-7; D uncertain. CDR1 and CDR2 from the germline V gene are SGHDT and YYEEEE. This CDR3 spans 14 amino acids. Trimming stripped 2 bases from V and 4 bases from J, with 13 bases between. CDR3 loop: CASSFDPDGYEQYF. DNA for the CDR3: TGTGCCAGCAGCTTCGACCCGGACGGATACGAGCAGTACTTC.

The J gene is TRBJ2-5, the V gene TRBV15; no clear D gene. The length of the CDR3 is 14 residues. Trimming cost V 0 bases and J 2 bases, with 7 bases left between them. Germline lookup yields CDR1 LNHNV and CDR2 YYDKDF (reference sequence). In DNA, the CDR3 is TGTGCCACCAGCAGAGATCAGTTGCAAGAGACCCAGTACTTC. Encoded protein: CATSRDQLQETQYF.